What follows describes a single TCR beta chain. This clone's antigen is unknown. No per-base quality is available; no much larger clone lies one base away. Library prep was done by the immunoSEQ multiplex PCR assay. Held by TCRdb, this immuneACCESS table contains in-frame sequences only and omits some clones. Under half of the omission traces to an unresolved V gene where checked; the cause of the rest is unknown. In all, the sample holds approximately 130,000 clones, and 85% to 90% of those were seen once. In total, the top ten clones hold about 12% of the sample. These data originate in a study of control samples from healthy donors and cancer patients (dated by TCRdb to 2020 to 2022). The CDR3 contains 13 residues, cysteine and phenylalanine counted. Solely the CDR3 DNA is kept, with 39 bases framed from the first base. V is clipped by 2 bases and J by 5 bases, and the sequence between their germline boundaries is 6 bases long. Looking up the germline V gene yields CDR1 MNHNS and CDR2 SASEGT.

Sequenced sample: blood. This receptor was taken from a man aged 25 to 40 in good health. The receptor chain draws on TRBV6-1 and TRBJ2-2; no D segment can be confidently identified. The CDR3 protein sequence reads: CASSELETGELFF. The nucleotide sequence is given as TGTGCCAGCAGTGAACTGGAGACCGGGGAGCTGTTTTTT.